The text below deals with one T cell receptor (beta chain). These data belong to a study of blood T cell repertoires in COVID-19. The wider study: PBMCs, B-cell-depleted T cells, or T cells were the source of the cDNA or gDNA that made up the material.

From germline, CDR1 is SQVTM and CDR2 ANQGSEA. This CDR3 contains 12 residues. V lost 6 bases and J 1 base, leaving 9 bases between the germline ends. Clones were read by immunoSEQ multiplex PCR, and TCRdb kept only the in-frame ones, dropping some. Of 15,000 to 20,000 clones listed, 80% were seen once; the top ten hold more than 9.5%. Sequencing was done on a sample of peripheral blood. The gene calls are TRBV29-1 and TRBJ2-5, with D perhaps TRBD1 (6 bases). This sequence was found in an elderly man with acute or convalescent COVID-19. The CDR3 DNA follows: TGCAGCGTCCAGACAGGCCAAGAGACCCAGTACTTC. Translation gives CSVQTGQETQYF.